The clone carrying this T cell receptor beta chain was recorded once. The antigen remains unidentified. This sample was taken from a study of liver allograft versus peripheral blood T cells. Study-wide context: In transplanted livers, T cell receptor repertoires were compared with those found in the recipients' peripheral blood. Study conclusions and caveats: Intragraft T cell receptor repertoires of liver allografts were reported to differ from peripheral blood repertoires.

TCRdb re-analysed the reads in MiXCR, keeping a single row per CDR3 protein. Of roughly 9,000 distinct CDR3 sequences in the sample, around 17% were seen once. The TCR comes from a human patient who had a liver transplant. Some T cells may arise from the graft donor.

The CDR3 DNA reads TGTGCCAGCAGTGAATATGGGGGGGGCCTTAGAACCACAGATACGCAGTATTTT. Translated: CASSEYGGGLRTTDTQYF. J is TRBJ2-3 and V is TRBV6-1; D may be TRBD2 (7 bases). Trimming cost V 2 bases and J 2 bases, with 20 bases left between them. Germline assignment: CDR1 MNHNS and CDR2 SASEGT. The CDR3 covers 18 residues.